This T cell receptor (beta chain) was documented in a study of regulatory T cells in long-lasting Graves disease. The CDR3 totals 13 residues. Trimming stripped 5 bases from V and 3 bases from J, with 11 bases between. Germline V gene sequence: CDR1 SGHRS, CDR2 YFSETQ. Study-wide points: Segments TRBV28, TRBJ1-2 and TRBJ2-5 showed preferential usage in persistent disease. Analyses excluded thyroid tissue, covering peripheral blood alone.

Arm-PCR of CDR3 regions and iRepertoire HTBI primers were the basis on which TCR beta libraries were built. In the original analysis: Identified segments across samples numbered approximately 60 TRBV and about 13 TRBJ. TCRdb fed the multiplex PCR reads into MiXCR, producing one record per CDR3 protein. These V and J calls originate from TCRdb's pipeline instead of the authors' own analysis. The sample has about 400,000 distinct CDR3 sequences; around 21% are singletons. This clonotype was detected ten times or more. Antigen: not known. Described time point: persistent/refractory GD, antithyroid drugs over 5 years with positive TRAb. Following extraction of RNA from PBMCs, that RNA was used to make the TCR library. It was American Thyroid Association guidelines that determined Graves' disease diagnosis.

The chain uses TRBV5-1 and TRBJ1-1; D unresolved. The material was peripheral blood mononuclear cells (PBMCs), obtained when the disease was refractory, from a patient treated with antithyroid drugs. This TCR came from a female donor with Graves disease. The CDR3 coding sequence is TGCGCCAGCAGGCCGGAGTCCCACACTGAAGCTTTCTTT. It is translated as CASRPESHTEAFF.